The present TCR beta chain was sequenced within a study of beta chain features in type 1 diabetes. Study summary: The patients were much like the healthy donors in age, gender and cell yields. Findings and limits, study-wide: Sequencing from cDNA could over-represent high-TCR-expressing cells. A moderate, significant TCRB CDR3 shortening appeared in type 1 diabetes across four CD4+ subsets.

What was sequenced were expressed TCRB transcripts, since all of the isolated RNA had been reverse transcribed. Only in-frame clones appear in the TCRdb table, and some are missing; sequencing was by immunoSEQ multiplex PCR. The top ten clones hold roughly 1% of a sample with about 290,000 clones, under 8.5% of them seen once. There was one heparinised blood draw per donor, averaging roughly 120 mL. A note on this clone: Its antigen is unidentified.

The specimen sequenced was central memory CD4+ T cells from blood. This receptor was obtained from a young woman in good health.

This chain's CDR3 is CASSRNGGASTDTQYF. CDR3 nucleotide sequence: TGTGCCAGCAGCCGCAACGGGGGTGCGAGCACAGATACGCAGTATTTT. The chain has TRBV7-2 and TRBJ2-3; D perhaps matches TRBD2 (6 bases). V was pared by 5 bases and J by 0 bases, with 15 bases between. The CDR3 has 16 residues. Germline values: CDR1 SGHTA, CDR2 FQGNSA.